The 32 T cell receptor beta chains reported below all come from one sample, sequenced in a study of tumor-infiltrating lymphocytes in primary liver carcinoma. Each 20-30 mg portion of unsorted bulk tissue served as the source for co-extraction of RNA and DNA. TCR beta cDNA was reverse-transcribed from about 500 ng of total RNA. The reaction used a constant-region primer and ProtoScript II reverse transcriptase. Libraries covering TCR beta were generated through three nested multiplex PCR rounds (using a slightly modified ARM-PCR). A C-beta reverse primer was combined with TRBV1-TRBV30 forward primers in the first two PCR rounds, and each round had about 10 cycles. TCRdb itself ran the multiplex PCR reads through MiXCR, one entry per CDR3 protein. The table shows tens of thousands of distinct CDR3 sequences, with around 70% occurring only once. Input material: liver tumor tissue from sampling region 1. Regarding subset: tumor region T1, superior pole. The receptors stem from a man aged 35 to 55 with primary liver carcinoma and hepatitis B virus infection.

A word on this clonotype: At one end the junction does not follow the germline gene, possibly because of a read error. The chain uses TRBV7-8 and TRBJ2-5, with D unresolved. The CDR3 is made up of 11 amino acids. Germline V CDR1 and CDR2: SGHVS, FQNEAQ. The CDR3, as DNA: TGTGTCAGCATCCCTGGGGAGACCCAGTACTTC. It codes for CVSIPGETQYF.

Notes on this clonotype: Since a much larger clone is just one base distant, this may be a read error. V and J are TRBV6-5 and TRBJ2-5; D unclear. CDR3 size: 13 residues. Trimming shortened V by 10 bases and J by 3 bases, and 15 bases separated the two germline ends. The germline gives CDR1 MNHEY, CDR2 SVGAGI. Here the CDR3 DNA reads TGTGCCATTTCCTTGTCCCGGGAAGAGACCCAGTACTTC. It specifies CAISLSREETQYF.

Remarks on this clonotype: A junction end diverges from the germline sequence, so it may reflect a read error. V usage is TRBV4-2 and J usage is TRBJ2-7; the match to TRBD2 covers 9 bases. CDR3 length: 15 amino acids. The germline CDR1 and CDR2 sequences are LGHNA and YNFKEQ. The CDR3 DNA reads as TGTGCCAGCAGCCAAGGTAGCGGGAGCTCCTGCGAGCAGTACTTC. Residues: CASSQGSGSSCEQYF.

Regarding this clonotype: The junction shows a germline mismatch at one end, possibly a read error. The chain joins TRBV30 to TRBJ2-2; D might be TRBD2 (6 bases). This CDR3 is built from 14 residues. From germline, CDR1 is GTSNPN and CDR2 SVGIG (reference sequence). The chain's CDR3 is CVSLGLSSAGEPFF. The CDR3 region has the DNA TGTGTCAGTCTGGGACTCAGCAGCGCCGGGGAGCCGTTTTTT.

Concerning this clonotype: The junction departs from the called germline gene at one end, perhaps through a read error. This chain joins TRBV10-3 and TRBJ2-3; the match to TRBD2 covers 14 bases. Germline-derived CDR1 and CDR2 are ENHRY and SYGVKD. The CDR3 consists of 16 residues. CDR3 bases: TGTACCATCATCCCGACTAGCGGGAGGGTACCCGATACGCAGTATTTT. Amino acid sequence: CTIIPTSGRVPDTQYF.

To note about this clonotype: At one end, the junction sequence differs from germline, possibly due to a read error. The genes are TRBV5-1 and TRBJ1-2; the D gene is possibly TRBD1 (6 bases). This CDR3 comprises 13 residues. From germline, CDR1 is SGHRS and CDR2 YFSETQ. The CDR3 nucleotides are TGCGCCAGCAGCGTAGAGGGGGTCGATGGCTACGCCTTC. It encodes CASSVEGVDGYAF. The full variable domain, its missing parts supplied by reference TRBV5-1 and TRBJ1-2, is KAGVTQTPRYLIKTRGQQVTLSCSPISGHRSVSWYQQTPGQGLQFLFEYFSETQRNKGNFPGRFSGRQFSNSRSEMNVSTLELGDSALYLCASSVEGVDGYAFGSGTRLTVV.

A note on this clonotype: A read error may explain this, as a much larger clone is one base away. CDR3 bases: TGTGCCAGCAGCTTAGAGGTAGTGGGAGGCCACTATGAGCAGTTCTTC. This sequence encodes CASSLEVVGGHYEQFF. The V gene is TRBV7-9, the J gene TRBJ2-1, with D perhaps TRBD2 (6 bases). V was pared by 1 base and J by 8 bases, with 18 bases between. Germline CDR1 reads SEHNR; CDR2 reads FQNEAQ (reference sequence). CDR3 length: 16 residues.

Turning to this clonotype: An end of the junction does not agree with germline; a read error may underlie this. The V gene is TRBV6-1, the J gene TRBJ1-6, with a tentative D call TRBD1 (5 bases). The germline V gene has CDR1 MNHNS and CDR2 SASEGT. The length of the CDR3 is 15 residues. For the CDR3, the DNA is TGTGCCAGCAGTGAAGACGGGGGTAGCAATTCACCCCTCCATTTT. Translation gives CASSEDGGSNSPLHF.

This chain connects TRBV6-5 to TRBJ2-7; 9 nucleotides agree with TRBD1. Germline-derived CDR1 and CDR2 are MNHEY and SVGAGI. V shed 7 bases, J shed 3 bases, and the junction held 10 bases outside the gene matches. The CDR3 runs to 15 residues. CDR3 sequence: CASNWAGTGYYEQYF. The CDR3 DNA reads as TGTGCCAGCAATTGGGCGGGGACAGGGTACTACGAGCAGTACTTC.

A remark on this clonotype: A much larger clone differs by one base, so this may be a read error. The chain joins TRBV9 to TRBJ2-6, with 7 bases that match TRBD1. Germline V gene sequence: CDR1 SGDLS, CDR2 YYNGEE. CDR3 size: 17 residues. CDR3 region: CAGSAGTESSGANVLTF. For the CDR3, the DNA is TGTGCCGGCAGCGCCGGGACAGAAAGCTCTGGGGCCAACGTCCTGACTTTC.

This rearrangement joins TRBV30 to TRBJ2-3; no definite D call. Germline CDR1 is GTSNPN and CDR2 is SVGIG (reference sequence). This CDR3 region has 15 residues. Trimming shortened V by 3 bases and J by 0 bases, and 13 bases separated the two germline ends. The CDR3 region has the DNA TGTGCCTGGAGCGTACGGATGTCTAGCACAGATACGCAGTATTTT. It encodes CAWSVRMSSTDTQYF. Looking up the rest from reference TRBV30 and TRBJ2-3 gives the full variable domain: SQTIHQWPATLVQPVGSPLSLECTVEGTSNPNLYWYRQAAGRGLQLLFYSVGIGQISSEVPQNLSASRPQDRQFILSSKKLLLSDSGFYLCAWSVRMSSTDTQYFGPGTRLTVL.

The chain recombines TRBV29-1 with TRBJ1-1; possibly TRBD1 for D (5 bases). Germline CDR1 is SQVTM and CDR2 is ANQGSEA. With 3 bases removed from V and 5 bases from J, the gap between germline ends came to 31 bases. The CDR3 length is 19 residues. CDR3 protein: CSVEGGSYSDGGRRTEAFF. CDR3 nucleotides: TGCAGCGTTGAGGGGGGGTCCTATTCAGACGGGGGAAGAAGAACTGAAGCTTTCTTT.

Turning to this clonotype: At one boundary the junction diverges from the germline segment, which might be a read error. The rearrangement links TRBV28 to TRBJ2-1, with D unclear. Germline V CDR1 and CDR2: MDHEN, SYDVKM. The CDR3 is 12 residues long. As DNA, the CDR3 is TGTGCCAGCGGTTTACGAGACGGTGAGCAGTTCTTC. It is translated as CASGLRDGEQFF. Full variable domain (rest looked up from reference TRBV28 and TRBJ2-1): DVKVTQSSRYLVKRTGEKVFLECVQDMDHENMFWYRQDPGLGLRLIYFSYDVKMKEKGDIPEGYSVSREKKERFSLILESASTNQTSMYLCASGLRDGEQFFGPGTRLTVL.

Of note for this clonotype: This may come from a read error, since a much larger clone is one base off. V is TRBV7-9 and J is TRBJ1-1; a weak D match, TRBD1 (5 bases). CDR1 and CDR2 (germline): SEHNR, FQNEAQ (reference sequence). The CDR3 loop spans 14 amino acids. The CDR3 loop is CASSLEVGAEEVFF. CDR3 sequence (DNA): TGTGCCAGCAGCTTAGAAGTAGGGGCGGAAGAAGTTTTCTTT.

The gene calls are TRBV12-3 or TRBV12-4 and TRBJ1-1; unclear D gene. The CDR3 extends over 13 amino acids. V lost 5 bases to trimming and J lost 5 bases, with 12 bases between them. CDR3 sequence reads: CASSLGKTTEAFF. CDR3 in DNA: TGTGCCAGCAGTCTGGGAAAGACAACTGAAGCTTTCTTT.

The chain uses TRBV29-1 and TRBJ1-1; D is uncertain. V was pared by 8 bases and J by 5 bases, with 9 bases between. Germline CDR1 reads SQVTM; CDR2 reads ANQGSEA. This CDR3 is built from 10 residues. The CDR3 here is CSIGSTEAFF. The DNA for the CDR3 is TGCAGCATTGGATCGACTGAAGCTTTCTTT.

V gene TRBV11-1 combines with J gene TRBJ2-1; 8 bases are shared with TRBD2. V trimming: 8 bases; J trimming: 5 bases; junction bases outside the gene matches: 17. This CDR3 region has 17 residues. Germline CDR1 is SGHAT and CDR2 is FQDESV (reference sequence). CDR3 DNA: TGTGCCAGCTGCCTGGGACGAGCGGGAGAAGATGACAATGAGCAGTTCTTC. This sequence encodes CASCLGRAGEDDNEQFF.

This chain connects TRBV28 to TRBJ1-5; D not certain. This CDR3 has 13 amino acids. The germline V gene has CDR1 MDHEN and CDR2 SYDVKM. The CDR3 loop is CVSSGRRDQPQHF. In DNA form, the CDR3 reads TGTGTTAGCAGTGGTCGGCGAGATCAGCCCCAGCATTTT.

This clonotype occurred many times. The chain uses TRBV10-3 and TRBJ2-5; possible D gene TRBD2, 5 bases. Deletions cut 11 bases from V and 1 base from J, with 8 bases between. Germline CDR1 reads ENHRY; CDR2 reads SYGVKD. The CDR3 extends over 11 amino acids. The DNA for the CDR3 is TGTGCCTCCCGGGGCCAAGAGACCCAGTACTTC. This codes for CASRGQETQYF.

J is TRBJ1-2 and V is TRBV20-1, with TRBD1 identical over 7 bases. Germline V lookup: CDR1 DFQATT, CDR2 SNEGSKA (reference sequence). This CDR3 is built from 13 residues. The ends lost 1 base at V and 6 bases at J; junction bases unmatched: 5. CDR3 bases: TGCAGTGCTAGAGTGACAGGGACGGATGGCTACACCTTC. Its translation is CSARVTGTDGYTF.

The V and J genes are TRBV29-1 and TRBJ2-7; tentative D call: TRBD1 (6 bases). This CDR3 comprises 13 residues. Germline lookup yields CDR1 SQVTM and CDR2 ANQGSEA. V lost 7 bases and J 8 bases, leaving 21 bases between the germline ends. CDR3 DNA: TGCAGCGCAAGGCGGACAGTTCATGACAAGCAGTACTTC. This translates into CSARRTVHDKQYF.

With regard to this clonotype: The conserved phenylalanine or tryptophan normally closing the CDR3 is absent here, so this likely arose from a read error. The limits of the CDR3 on the DNA are not certain, so only TCRdb's listed CDR3 is given. V gene TRBV12-3 or TRBV12-4 combines with J gene TRBJ2-5; the D segment call TRBD2 is taken from the table without a DNA check. From its first to its last residue, the CDR3 has 12 amino acids. CDR3 sequence reads: CASSLGGRDPVL.

About this clonotype: A junction end diverges from the germline sequence, so it may reflect a read error. The chain employs TRBV4-1 and TRBJ2-1, with 9 bases aligning to TRBD2. Looked up from germline, CDR1 is MGHRA and CDR2 is YSYEKL. This CDR3 has 17 amino acids. The CDR3 sequence: CASSQPWGLANYNEHFF. As DNA, the CDR3 is TGCGCCAGCAGCCAACCGTGGGGACTAGCAAACTACAATGAGCATTTCTTC.

This clonotype was picked up a small number of times. V usage is TRBV29-1 and J usage is TRBJ2-1; 7 positions match TRBD1. CDR3 length: 14 amino acids. CDR1 and CDR2 from the germline V gene are SQVTM and ANQGSEA. J lost 8 bases, V lost 7 bases, and 14 bases had no gene match. CDR3 in DNA: TGCAGCGGATTGCCTTGGCAGGGGGTGGATGAGCAGTTCTTC. It specifies CSGLPWQGVDEQFF.

Points on this clonotype: The CDR3 does not end in the conserved phenylalanine or tryptophan, so this is likely a read error. The chain carries TRBV11-2 and TRBJ2-5; TRBD1 is a possible D gene (5 bases). Germline V gene data show CDR1 as SGHAT and CDR2 as FQNNGV. This CDR3 is 17 amino acids long. Here the CDR3 reads CTSSLGALSGFQGTQYS. CDR3 nucleotide sequence: TGTACCAGCAGCTTAGGGGCCTTGTCCGGGTTTCAAGGGACCCAGTACTCC.

In its sample, this clonotype is large. The chain is built from TRBV11-2 and TRBJ1-5; D uncertain. V was trimmed by 1 base and J by 4 bases, leaving 5 bases between them. CDR1 and CDR2 (germline): SGHAT, FQNNGV. The CDR3 is 13 residues long. CDR3: CASSLGLNQPQHF. The CDR3 bases are TGTGCCAGCAGCTTAGGGTTAAATCAGCCCCAGCATTTT.

The chain has TRBV10-2 and TRBJ2-5, with D maybe TRBD2 (5 bases). Germline V CDR1 and CDR2: WSHSY, SAAADI. The V end lost 2 bases, the J end lost 1 base, and 11 bases lay between the germline ends. The CDR3 consists of 15 residues. For the CDR3, the DNA is TGCGCCAGCAGTGAGGGACTGCCCACCCAAGAGACCCAGTACTTC. This translates into CASSEGLPTQETQYF.

This clonotype has a handful of counts. A clone one base away is much larger, so this may be a read error. Likely a read error: the CDR3 ends without its conserved phenylalanine or tryptophan. The genes are TRBV6-6 and TRBJ2-1; possibly TRBD1 or TRBD2 for D (5 bases each). Germline CDR1 reads MNHNY; CDR2 reads SVGAGI (reference sequence). This CDR3 has 12 amino acids. CDR3 in amino acids: CAGRHGANKQFI. The CDR3 DNA sequence: TGTGCCGGCAGGCACGGGGCTAACAAGCAGTTCATC.

This rearrangement joins TRBV20-1 to TRBJ1-1; no reliable D call. The V gene lost 6 bases and the J gene lost 0 bases, with 14 bases spanning the gap. The CDR3 contains 14 residues. CDR1 and CDR2 from the germline V gene are DFQATT and SNEGSKA (reference sequence). The CDR3 reads CSAPDGWVNTEAFF. CDR3 sequence (DNA): TGCAGTGCCCCCGATGGGTGGGTGAACACTGAAGCTTTCTTT.

This clonotype was observed at least ten times. The rearrangement joins TRBV6-2 or TRBV6-3 to TRBJ2-7; D perhaps matches TRBD1 (6 bases). Germline assignment: CDR1 MNHEY and CDR2 SVGEGT. The CDR3 covers 14 residues. V gave up 5 bases and J gave up 2 bases, with 13 bases separating them. The CDR3 loop reads CASSTLGHPYEQYF. The CDR3 bases are TGTGCCAGCAGTACCTTGGGACACCCCTACGAGCAGTACTTC.

About this clonotype itself: This sequence may be a read error, since a much larger clone differs from it by one base. This chain connects TRBV30 to TRBJ2-1, with D perhaps TRBD2 (5 bases). In germline, CDR1 is GTSNPN, CDR2 SVGIG (reference sequence). Trimming took off 3 bases at V and 0 bases at J, with 12 bases between the two ends. The CDR3 extends over 15 amino acids. CDR3 DNA: TGTGCCTGGAGACTCGGACTCGACTCCTACAATGAGCAGTTCTTC. It specifies CAWRLGLDSYNEQFF. Full variable domain (missing parts from reference TRBV30 and TRBJ2-1): SQTIHQWPATLVQPVGSPLSLECTVEGTSNPNLYWYRQAAGRGLQLLFYSVGIGQISSEVPQNLSASRPQDRQFILSSKKLLLSDSGFYLCAWRLGLDSYNEQFFGPGTRLTVL.

With respect to this clonotype: The CDR3 does not end in the conserved phenylalanine or tryptophan, so this is likely a read error. The chain links TRBV5-1 to TRBJ2-3; 10 positions agree with TRBD1. V shed 4 bases and J 3 bases; nucleotides not matched to a gene: 5. Germline V gene sequence: CDR1 SGHRS, CDR2 YFSETQ. The CDR3 runs 15 residues. This CDR3 reads CASSHDRGRTDTQYS. CDR3 DNA sequence: TGCGCCAGCAGCCATGACAGGGGGCGGACAGATACGCAGTATTCT.